This T cell receptor (beta chain) originates from a study of shared clonotypes between healthy human individuals. Study-wide results and caveats: The study generally estimated greater richness for naive than memory subsets. Shared clonotypes: about 5% naive CD4, around 3.7% naive CD8, about 2.5% memory CD4, 0.4% memory CD8.

Profiled with immunoSEQ multiplex PCR; TCRdb holds only in-frame clones, not every one. The profile shows around 1.9 million clones, about 93% of them singletons. Naive CD8 cells comprised CD45RO-negative, CCR7-positively selected cells, excluding terminally differentiated effector memory CD45RA+ cells. As concerns this clone: Antigen specificity is unknown.

This TCR was recovered from a man aged 18 to 29 in good health. Some clones in this sample may be carry-over from other donors' samples. The material sequenced was naive CD8+ T cells from PBMCs.

Here the CDR3 DNA reads TGTGCCAGCAGTTACTACAGGGTGGATCAGCCCCAGCATTTT. Its protein is CASSYYRVDQPQHF. The V and J genes are TRBV6-5 and TRBJ1-5; the D gene is possibly TRBD1 (6 bases). V dropped 1 base and J dropped 5 bases, with 9 bases sitting between them. Germline V gene lookup returns CDR1 MNHEY and CDR2 SVGAGI. CDR3 length: 14 residues.